The TCR beta chain described here comes from a study of blood T cell repertoires in COVID-19 (dated by TCRdb to about 2020). General notes on the study: Samples from collaborators originated in the United States, Italy and Spain and spanned both the acute and convalescent phases of COVID-19. The repertoires were made available in a free public database intended to serve as a resource for research on the immune response to SARS-CoV-2. The material from the prospective study consisted of cDNA or gDNA derived from T cells, B-cell-depleted T cells, or PBMCs. Subjects who had been exposed to COVID-19, were actively infected with it, or had recovered from it provided the deeply sampled blood TCRbeta repertoires that made up the dataset. HLA class I and class II types, where available, came from metadata supplied by the sample provider rather than from assay-based typing. Samples came from the ongoing ImmuneRACE study (first 160 participants) plus 1,254 subjects from 6 global collaborators. Nearly every sample came with metadata listing a de-identified subject ID, COVID-19 status, age in years and sex.

Comments on this clone: The antigen it binds to is not known. No much larger clonotype is one base removed from it; base qualities were not supplied.

The immunoSEQ Assay, a bias-controlled multiplex PCR, was used to amplify TCRbeta CDR3 regions from genomic DNA. From the authors' description of their analysis: Within the assay, amplification of reference gene primers was used to estimate how many nucleated cells each sample contained. To quantify the absolute abundance of each unique TCRbeta CDR3 rearrangement, sequence reads were collapsed and filtered. For each sample, productive Simpson clonality was calculated as the square root of Simpson's diversity index over productive rearrangements. TCRdb took over this immuneACCESS table, retaining in-frame rearrangements with V and J assigned. Such tables are incomplete; in checked studies, under half of the missing clones stem from an unresolved V gene, and the remainder is unexplained. V and J calls and clone size are copied from that table; D and trimming were computed from the DNA. This sample is represented by over 50,000 clones; around 81% of them were singletons. Of the sample, 5% to 5.5% falls within the top ten clones.

The paper as a whole reports these results and caveats: Clinical and demographic metadata were provided uncurated, with the amount varying by source and participant.

Each collaborating institution followed its own protocols to collect whole blood in K2EDTA tubes. For TCRbeta analysis, collaborators shipped samples as frozen whole blood, isolated PBMCs, or DNA extracted from either of those sample types. There are 14 amino acids in the CDR3, from cysteine to phenylalanine inclusive. The retained sequence is limited to the CDR3, 42 bases, with the frame set at the first base. The V and J ends are trimmed by 5 bases and 1 base, leaving 12 bases between them. The germline V gene (reference sequence) yields LNHDA for CDR1 and SQIVND for CDR2. The receptor chain draws on TRBV19 and TRBJ2-7; the D gene is possibly TRBD1, with 6 bases matching. The TCR originated in a man in his 70s with acute or convalescent COVID-19. The specimen sequenced was peripheral blood. The CDR3 region has the sequence CASSEGVKSYEQYF. The nucleotides are TGTGCCAGTAGTGAGGGGGTCAAGTCCTACGAGCAGTACTTC.